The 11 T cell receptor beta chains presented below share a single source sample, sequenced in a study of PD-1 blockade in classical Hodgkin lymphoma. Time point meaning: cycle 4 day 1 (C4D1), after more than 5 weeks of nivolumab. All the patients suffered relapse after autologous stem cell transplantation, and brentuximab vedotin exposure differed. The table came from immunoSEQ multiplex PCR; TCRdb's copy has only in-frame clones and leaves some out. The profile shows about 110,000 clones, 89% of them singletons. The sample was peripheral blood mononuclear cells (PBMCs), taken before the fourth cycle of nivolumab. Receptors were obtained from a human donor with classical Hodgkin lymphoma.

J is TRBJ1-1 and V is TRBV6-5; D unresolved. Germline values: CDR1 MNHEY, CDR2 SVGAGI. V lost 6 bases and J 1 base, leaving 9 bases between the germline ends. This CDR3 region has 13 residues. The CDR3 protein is CASSFQKNTEAFF. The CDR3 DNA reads TGTGCCAGCAGCTTTCAAAAGAACACTGAAGCTTTCTTT.

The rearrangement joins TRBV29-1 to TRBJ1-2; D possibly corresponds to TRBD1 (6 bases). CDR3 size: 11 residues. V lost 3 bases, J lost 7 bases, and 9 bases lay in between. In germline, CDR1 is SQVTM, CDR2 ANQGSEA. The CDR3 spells CSVDGTTGYTF. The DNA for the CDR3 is TGCAGCGTTGACGGGACAACTGGCTACACCTTC.

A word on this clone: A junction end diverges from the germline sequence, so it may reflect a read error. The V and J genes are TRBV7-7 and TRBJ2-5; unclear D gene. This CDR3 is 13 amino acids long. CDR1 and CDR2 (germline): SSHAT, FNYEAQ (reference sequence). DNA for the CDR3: TGTGCTAGCAGCTTTGGCCCAGGAGAGACCCAGTACTTC. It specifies CASSFGPGETQYF.

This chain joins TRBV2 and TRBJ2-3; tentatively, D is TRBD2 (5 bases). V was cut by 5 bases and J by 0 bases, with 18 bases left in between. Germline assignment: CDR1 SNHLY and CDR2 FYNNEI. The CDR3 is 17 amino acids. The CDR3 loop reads CASSFFDGESSTDTQYF. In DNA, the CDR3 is TGTGCCAGCAGTTTTTTCGACGGGGAGTCTAGCACAGATACGCAGTATTTT.

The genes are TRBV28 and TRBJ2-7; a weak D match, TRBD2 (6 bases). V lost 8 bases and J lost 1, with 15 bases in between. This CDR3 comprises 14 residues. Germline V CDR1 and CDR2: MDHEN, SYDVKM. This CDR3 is CASGTVPGSYEQYF. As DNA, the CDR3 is TGTGCCAGCGGGACTGTTCCTGGGTCCTACGAGCAGTACTTC.

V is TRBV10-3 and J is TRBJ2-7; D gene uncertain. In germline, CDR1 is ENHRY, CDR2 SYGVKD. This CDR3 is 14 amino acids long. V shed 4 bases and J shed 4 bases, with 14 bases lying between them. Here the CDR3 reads CAISVVHHFYEQYF. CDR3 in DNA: TGTGCCATCAGTGTGGTGCACCACTTTTACGAGCAGTACTTC.

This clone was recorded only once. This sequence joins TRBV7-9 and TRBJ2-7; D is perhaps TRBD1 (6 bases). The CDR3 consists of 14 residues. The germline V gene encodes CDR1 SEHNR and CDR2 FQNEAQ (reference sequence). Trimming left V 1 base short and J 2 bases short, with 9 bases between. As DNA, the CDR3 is TGTGCCAGCAGCTTAGGGACAGTGCCCTACGAGCAGTACTTC. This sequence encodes CASSLGTVPYEQYF. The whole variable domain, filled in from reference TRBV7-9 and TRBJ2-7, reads DTGVSQNPRHKITKRGQNVTFRCDPISEHNRLYWYRQTLGQGPEFLTYFQNEAQLEKSRLLSDRFSAERPKGSFSTLEIQRTEQGDSAMYLCASSLGTVPYEQYFGPGTRLTVT.

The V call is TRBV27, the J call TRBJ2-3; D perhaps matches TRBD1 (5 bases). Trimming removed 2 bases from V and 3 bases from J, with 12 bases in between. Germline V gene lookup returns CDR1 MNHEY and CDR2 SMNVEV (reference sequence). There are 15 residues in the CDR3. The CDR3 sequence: CASSLTPRVTDTQYF. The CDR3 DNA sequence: TGTGCCAGCAGTTTAACACCCAGGGTAACAGATACGCAGTATTTT.

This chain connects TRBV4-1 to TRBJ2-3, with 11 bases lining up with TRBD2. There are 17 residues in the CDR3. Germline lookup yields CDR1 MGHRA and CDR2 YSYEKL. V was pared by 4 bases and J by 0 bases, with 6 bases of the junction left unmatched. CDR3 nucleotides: TGCGCCAGCAGCCCGGGGACTAGCGGAGTTAGCACAGATACGCAGTATTTT. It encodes CASSPGTSGVSTDTQYF.

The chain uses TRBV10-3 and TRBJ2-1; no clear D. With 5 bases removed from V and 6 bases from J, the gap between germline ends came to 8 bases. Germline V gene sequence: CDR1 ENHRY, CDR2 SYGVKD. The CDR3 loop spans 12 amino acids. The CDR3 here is CAISSGSNEQFF. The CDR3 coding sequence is TGTGCCATCAGTTCCGGGTCCAATGAGCAGTTCTTC.

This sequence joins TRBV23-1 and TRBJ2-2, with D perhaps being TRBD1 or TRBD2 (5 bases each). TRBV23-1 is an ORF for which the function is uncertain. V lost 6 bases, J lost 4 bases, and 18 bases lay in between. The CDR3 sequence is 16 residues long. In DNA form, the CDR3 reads TGCGCCAGCAGGCCAGGGAGCGCAGGGAGCACCGGGGAGCTGTTTTTT. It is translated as CASRPGSAGSTGELFF.